The 25 T cell receptor beta chains below were found in one sample sequenced in a study of T cells in AML relapse after transplant. Amplification used RNA template and a modified RACE PCR instead of multiplex PCR. TCRdb redid the calling of the PCR reads with MiXCR, one entry per CDR3 protein. Of 800 to 1,200 distinct CDR3 sequences detected, over 15% appear once; the ten largest clones hold 6.6%. Sequenced sample: bone marrow. Every receptor here comes from a human donor in good health.

As concerns this clonotype: The junction departs from germline at one end; a sequencing error may be responsible. The chain has TRBV25-1 and TRBJ1-6; D unclear. Germline values: CDR1 MGHDK, CDR2 SYGVNS. The CDR3 is 14 amino acids. The CDR3 sequence is CTSSLPGRGSPLHF. CDR3 DNA sequence: TGTACCAGTAGCCTTCCGGGTCGCGGTTCACCCCTCCACTTT.

This clonotype is large by share. V is TRBV9 and J is TRBJ2-1, with 10 bases matching TRBD2. CDR1 is SGDLS, CDR2 YYNGEE, per germline. The CDR3 has 16 residues. The ends lost 7 bases at V and 7 bases at J; junction bases unmatched: 14. Here the CDR3 reads CASGESRTSGPNEQFF. CDR3 nucleotides: TGTGCCAGCGGAGAAAGTAGGACTAGCGGTCCTAATGAGCAGTTCTTC.

This chain uses TRBV12-3 or TRBV12-4 with TRBJ1-1, with D maybe TRBD1 (5 bases). CDR3 length: 13 amino acids. V was trimmed by 1 base and J by 4 bases, leaving 7 bases between them. The CDR3 is CASSLVGGTEAFF. The CDR3 region has the DNA TGTGCCAGCAGTTTAGTGGGGGGCACTGAAGCTTTCTTT.

In this sample, this clonotype is large. The chain employs TRBV7-2 and TRBJ2-1; 11 bases match TRBD2. CDR1 is SGHTA, CDR2 FQGNSA, per germline. After removal of 1 base from V and 6 bases from J, the junction contained 2 bases not matched to a gene. This CDR3 has 15 amino acids. The CDR3 bases are TGTGCCAGCAGCTTAGGTCTAGCGGGGGGCAATGAGCAGTTCTTC. It translates to CASSLGLAGGNEQFF.

The chain is built from TRBV28 and TRBJ1-6, with TRBD1 identical over 9 bases. Germline V gene data show CDR1 as MDHEN and CDR2 as SYDVKM. This CDR3 is 15 amino acids long. J was trimmed by 8 bases and V by 4 bases; bases with no gene match: 6. CDR3: CASSSTGTGYSPLHF. For the CDR3, the DNA is TGTGCCAGCAGTTCAACCGGGACAGGGTATTCACCCCTCCACTTT. The complete variable domain, with remaining parts taken from reference TRBV28 and TRBJ1-6, reads DVKVTQSSRYLVKRTGEKVFLECVQDMDHENMFWYRQDPGLGLRLIYFSYDVKMKEKGDIPEGYSVSREKKERFSLILESASTNQTSMYLCASSSTGTGYSPLHFGNGTRLTVT.

By share, this clonotype ranks as medium-sized (0.01 to 0.1%). This sequence joins TRBV20-1 and TRBJ2-3, with D perhaps TRBD2 (6 bases). Germline V gene sequence: CDR1 DFQATT, CDR2 SNEGSKA (reference sequence). This CDR3 spans 14 amino acids. V shed 3 bases and J shed 1 base, with 11 bases lying between them. The CDR3 reads CSARLPGGTDTQYF. Here the CDR3 DNA reads TGCAGTGCTAGGCTTCCGGGGGGCACAGATACGCAGTATTTT.

By sample share, this clonotype is medium-sized. The rearrangement uses TRBV9 and TRBJ1-2; D is possibly TRBD1 (6 bases). The CDR3 has 13 residues. V lost 3 bases and J 8 bases, leaving 14 bases between the germline ends. In germline, CDR1 is SGDLS, CDR2 YYNGEE. The CDR3 DNA follows: TGTGCCAGCAGCGCCGGACAGATCGGGGGCTACACCTTC. Residues: CASSAGQIGGYTF.

By share, this clonotype ranks as medium-sized (0.01 to 0.1%). V and J are TRBV3-1 and TRBJ2-1; D is unresolved. The V gene lost 5 bases and the J gene lost 5 bases, with 7 bases spanning the gap. Germline V gives CDR1 LGHDT, CDR2 YNNKEL (reference sequence). The CDR3 totals 12 residues. The CDR3 here is CASSSVNNEQFF. The DNA of the CDR3 is TGTGCCAGCAGCTCAGTCAACAATGAGCAGTTCTTC.

By sample fraction, this clonotype is medium-sized. CDR3 residues: CASSPYQFAKTEAFF. In DNA, the CDR3 is TGTGCCAGCTCACCATATCAGTTTGCCAAAACTGAAGCTTTCTTT. This chain uses TRBV18 with TRBJ1-1; D gene uncertain. CDR3 length: 15 amino acids. Between the trimmed V and J ends, which lost 2 bases and 5 bases, there was a span of 15 bases. From germline, CDR1 is KGHSH and CDR2 LQKENI.

By sample share, this clonotype is medium-sized. V usage is TRBV11-2 and J usage is TRBJ2-1; perhaps TRBD2 as D (5 bases). V gave up 8 bases and J gave up 3 bases, with 17 bases separating them. This CDR3 is built from 15 residues. The V gene's germline CDR1 is SGHAT and CDR2 FQNNGV. In DNA, the CDR3 is TGTGCCAGCGGCCTGAACACGGGATTCTACAATGAGCAGTTCTTC. Its translation: CASGLNTGFYNEQFF.

In this sample, this clonotype is medium-sized (0.01 to 0.1%). V is TRBV14 and J is TRBJ2-1; D is possibly TRBD1 or TRBD2 (5 bases each). Germline CDR1 SGHDN, CDR2 FVKESK. V was clipped by 2 bases and J by 8 bases, with 19 bases between them. The CDR3 length is 16 residues. CDR3 coding DNA: TGTGCCAGCAGCCAATGGGGGAACCCTTTAGTCGATGAGCAGTTCTTC. Protein product: CASSQWGNPLVDEQFF.

A word on this clonotype: One end of the junction fails to match germline, which may point to a read error. This chain connects TRBV5-1 to TRBJ2-7, with TRBD2 as a possible D gene (5 bases). CDR1 is SGHRS, CDR2 YFSETQ, per germline. The CDR3 totals 14 residues. CDR3 region: CACRLIGSSYEQYF. CDR3 coding DNA: TGCGCCTGCAGGCTGATAGGGAGCTCCTACGAGCAGTACTTC.

This clonotype is deemed medium-sized. This chain connects TRBV15 to TRBJ2-7; the D gene is possibly TRBD2 (5 bases). There are 12 residues in the CDR3. In germline, CDR1 is LNHNV, CDR2 YYDKDF (reference sequence). V was trimmed by 1 base and J by 4 bases, leaving 5 bases between them. CDR3 in DNA: TGTGCCACCAGCAGAGCGGGGTACGAGCAGTACTTC. Translating gives CATSRAGYEQYF.

The table lists this clonotype with a count of one. The rearrangement joins TRBV6-5 to TRBJ2-1; TRBD2 aligns across 9 bases. In germline, CDR1 is MNHEY, CDR2 SVGAGI. With 7 bases clipped from V and 2 bases from J, the junction kept 3 bases outside the gene matches. CDR3 size: 14 residues. In DNA form, the CDR3 reads TGTGCCAGCATGGGACTAGCCGCCTACAATGAGCAGTTCTTC. Its translation is CASMGLAAYNEQFF.

This clonotype is labeled as large. The chain links TRBV5-1 to TRBJ2-5; 9 nucleotides align to TRBD1. Trimming at V came to 0 bases and at J to 5 bases, leaving 2 bases not matched to a gene. The CDR3 sequence is 14 residues long. The germline CDR1 and CDR2 sequences are SGHRS and YFSETQ. The CDR3: CASSLGTGVETQYF. DNA of the CDR3: TGCGCCAGCAGCTTGGGGACAGGGGTTGAGACCCAGTACTTC. Full variable domain (outside the CDR3, taken from reference TRBV5-1 and TRBJ2-5): KAGVTQTPRYLIKTRGQQVTLSCSPISGHRSVSWYQQTPGQGLQFLFEYFSETQRNKGNFPGRFSGRQFSNSRSEMNVSTLELGDSALYLCASSLGTGVETQYFGPGTRLLVL.

This clonotype qualifies as medium-sized. The V call is TRBV12-3 or TRBV12-4, the J call TRBJ1-1, with a tentative D call TRBD1 (5 bases). This CDR3 is built from 16 residues. V was clipped by 2 bases and J by 9 bases, with 22 bases between them. CDR3 loop: CASSLIGIWERQQAFF. The CDR3 DNA follows: TGTGCCAGCAGTTTAATAGGTATCTGGGAGCGACAGCAAGCTTTCTTT.

The chain combines TRBV20-1 with TRBJ2-5; 16 bases are a match to TRBD2. Germline V CDR1 and CDR2: DFQATT, SNEGSKA (reference sequence). Germline trimming cut 5 bases from V and 5 bases from J; bases unmatched to any gene: 8. The CDR3 is 16 amino acids. CDR3 loop: CSAAGLAGGVGETQYF. DNA of the CDR3: TGCAGTGCTGCGGGACTAGCGGGAGGGGTAGGGGAGACCCAGTACTTC.

Relative to its sample, this clonotype is large. This chain uses TRBV3-1 with TRBJ1-2; maybe TRBD1 (6 bases). V was trimmed by 1 base and J by 4 bases, leaving 13 bases between them. There are 15 residues in the CDR3. Germline values: CDR1 LGHDT, CDR2 YNNKEL (reference sequence). The CDR3 bases are TGTGCCAGCAGCCAAGGTACGGGACACCTCTATGGCTACACCTTC. Its translation is CASSQGTGHLYGYTF. Filled out from reference TRBV3-1 and TRBJ1-2, the complete variable domain reads DTAVSQTPKYLVTQMGNDKSIKCEQNLGHDTMYWYKQDSKKFLKIMFSYNNKELIINETVPNRFSPKSPDKAHLNLHINSLELGDSAVYFCASSQGTGHLYGYTFGSGTRLTVV.

Points on this clonotype: One junction end disagrees with the germline gene, perhaps due to a read error. The rearrangement links TRBV7-3 to TRBJ2-1; D not resolved. The CDR3 has 16 residues. Germline assignment: CDR1 SGHTA and CDR2 FQGTGA. CDR3 nucleotide sequence: TGTACCAGCAGCCCCTTCCCACTGTGCTCCTACAATGAGCAGTTCTTC. Translating it yields CTSSPFPLCSYNEQFF.

Judged by abundance, this clonotype is medium-sized. The V and J genes are TRBV7-2 and TRBJ1-6, with a possible D match to TRBD1 (6 bases). Between the trimmed V and J ends, which lost 4 bases and 6 bases, there was a span of 10 bases. Germline V gene sequence: CDR1 SGHTA, CDR2 FQGNSA. The CDR3 runs 14 residues. The CDR3 nucleotides are TGTGCCAGCAGCTCAAACAGGGCTAATTCACCCCTCCACTTT. Residues: CASSSNRANSPLHF.

In this sample, this clonotype turned up a few times. This chain connects TRBV9 to TRBJ1-5, with unresolved D. The V gene's germline CDR1 is SGDLS and CDR2 YYNGEE. CDR3 length: 15 residues. V was shortened by 1 base and J by 3 bases, with 11 bases between the two germline ends. The CDR3 sequence is CASSVTAGDNQPQHF. CDR3 coding DNA: TGTGCCAGCAGCGTAACAGCCGGGGACAATCAGCCCCAGCATTTT.

Sample share makes this clonotype large (0.1 to 1%). The chain's CDR3 is CASSPTGLVGSTDTQYF. CDR3 DNA: TGCGCCAGCAGCCCCACCGGACTAGTGGGAAGCACAGATACGCAGTATTTT. The V and J genes are TRBV5-1 and TRBJ2-3; 7 bases map to TRBD2. Germline assignment: CDR1 SGHRS and CDR2 YFSETQ. The CDR3 is 17 residues long. The V gene end was trimmed by 4 bases and the J gene end by 0 bases; junction bases not matched to a gene: 11.

This clonotype is labeled medium-sized. The chain recombines TRBV20-1 with TRBJ2-5, with 9 bases aligning to TRBD2. V gave up 0 bases and J gave up 4 bases; unmatched junction bases: 18. Germline V gene data show CDR1 as DFQATT and CDR2 as SNEGSKA (reference sequence). The CDR3 totals 19 residues. DNA for the CDR3: TGCAGTGCTAGAGATTTCGAGGGCGGGAGGGCCTCTATAGCAGAGACCCAGTACTTC. Its protein product is CSARDFEGGRASIAETQYF.

The CDR3 loop is CASSSTGTGLANQPQHF. CDR3 nucleotide sequence: TGTGCCAGCAGTTCAACCGGGACAGGATTGGCCAATCAGCCCCAGCATTTT. The gene calls are TRBV28 and TRBJ1-5; TRBD1 matches 8 bases. CDR3 size: 17 residues. Germline CDR1 and CDR2: MDHEN and SYDVKM. V dropped 4 bases and J dropped 3; count of bases not matched to a gene: 11.

This clonotype counts as large. This chain joins TRBV6-1 and TRBJ2-3, with D perhaps TRBD1 or TRBD2 (5 bases each). V was cut by 4 bases and J by 2 bases, with 10 bases left in between. CDR1 MNHNS and CDR2 SASEGT come from the germline V gene. The CDR3 totals 14 residues. The CDR3 protein is CASSGGDPTDTQYF. CDR3 nucleotides: TGTGCCAGCAGTGGAGGGGACCCCACAGATACGCAGTATTTT.